The 10 T cell receptor beta chains in this list originate from one sample, sequenced in a study of identifying expanded T cells in peripheral blood. TCRdb's copy holds only in-frame clones and misses some; the assay was immunoSEQ multiplex PCR. The profile shows about 52,000 clones, 82% of them singletons. The sequenced material came from blood. The receptor set was obtained from a person between 18 and 69 years old in good health.

The chain employs TRBV25-1 and TRBJ1-1; a possible D gene is TRBD1 (6 bases). Trimming shortened V by 2 bases and J by 10 bases, and 11 bases separated the two germline ends. The CDR3 sequence is 12 residues long. CDR1 and CDR2 from the germline V gene are MGHDK and SYGVNS. The DNA of the CDR3 is TGTGCCAGCAGTGAAATAAGAGGGGGAGCTTTCTTT. Translation: CASSEIRGGAFF.

The V and J genes are TRBV6-6 and TRBJ2-3, with TRBD2 as a possible D gene (6 bases). The germline V gene has CDR1 MNHNY and CDR2 SVGAGI (reference sequence). Trimming took off 4 bases at V and 2 bases at J, with 13 bases between the two ends. The CDR3 contains 15 residues. The CDR3 nucleotides read TGTGCCAGCAGTTCGGTAGCGGTCCTCACAGATACGCAGTATTTT. Translating gives CASSSVAVLTDTQYF.

This clone was detected only once. The genes are TRBV7-2 and TRBJ2-5; TRBD1 might be the D (6 bases). CDR3 length: 14 residues. CDR1 and CDR2 (germline): SGHTA, FQGNSA. The V and J ends lost 3 bases and 5 bases respectively, with 13 bases between them. The CDR3 DNA reads as TGTGCCAGCAGCTTTCAGGGGCGCCGGGAGACCCAGTACTTC. It is translated as CASSFQGRRETQYF.

This clone has only one observation. The chain couples TRBV7-8 to TRBJ2-3, with D unclear. Trimming removed 2 bases at V and 5 bases at J, with 11 bases between. CDR3 length equals 14 residues. CDR1 is SGHVS, CDR2 FQNEAQ, per germline. CDR3 loop: CASSLMLSQDTQYF. In DNA, the CDR3 is TGTGCCAGCAGCTTAATGCTGTCCCAAGATACGCAGTATTTT. The whole variable domain, remainder taken from reference TRBV7-8 and TRBJ2-3, is GAGVSQSPRYKVAKRGQDVALRCDPISGHVSLFWYQQALGQGPEFLTYFQNEAQLDKSGLPSDRFFAERPEGSVSTLKIQRTQQEDSAVYLCASSLMLSQDTQYFGPGTRLTVL.

This chain joins TRBV13 and TRBJ2-1; 12 nucleotides agree with TRBD2. This CDR3 region has 16 residues. CDR1 PRHDT and CDR2 FYEKMQ come from the germline V gene (reference sequence). V lost 5 bases, J lost 7 bases, and 9 bases stayed unmatched. In DNA, the CDR3 is TGTGCCAGCAGCATAACGACTAGCGGGGGTTGGAATGAGCAGTTCTTC. It codes for CASSITTSGGWNEQFF.

This clone occurred once. CDR3 bases: TGTGCCAGCAGCTTAAAGACAGGGCCCTTCAATTCACCCCTCCACTTT. Translation: CASSLKTGPFNSPLHF. This rearrangement joins TRBV7-2 to TRBJ1-6, with 7 bases identical to TRBD1. The length of the CDR3 is 16 residues. Germline V gives CDR1 SGHTA, CDR2 FQGNSA. After removal of 2 bases from V and 7 bases from J, the junction contained 8 bases not matched to a gene.

The chain couples TRBV6-6 to TRBJ2-3, with D uncertain. The CDR3 sequence is 15 residues long. Germline loops: CDR1 MNHNY, CDR2 SVGAGI (reference sequence). Trimming removed 6 bases at V and 6 bases at J, with 19 bases between. CDR3 coding DNA: TGTGCCAGCAGGATCGATTCGGCCCACTCCGATACGCAGTATTTT. It is translated as CASRIDSAHSDTQYF.

The chain combines TRBV27 with TRBJ1-4, with 7 bases fitting TRBD1. In germline, CDR1 is MNHEY, CDR2 SMNVEV (reference sequence). After removal of 2 bases from V and 8 bases from J, the junction contained 5 bases not matched to a gene. CDR3 length: 14 residues. DNA for the CDR3: TGTGCCAGCAGTTTAGACAGGGCTGGAGAAAAACTGTTTTTT. This codes for CASSLDRAGEKLFF.

This chain links TRBV9 with TRBJ2-2; 7 bases fit TRBD2. Germline-derived CDR1 and CDR2 are SGDLS and YYNGEE. V lost 3 bases and J lost 3; bases outside the gene matches: 5. CDR3 length equals 15 residues. This CDR3 reads CASSETAGDTGELFF. The CDR3 DNA is TGTGCCAGCAGCGAGACGGCGGGAGACACCGGGGAGCTGTTTTTT.

This chain uses TRBV30 with TRBJ1-2; a possible D gene is TRBD1 (5 bases). Germline V gene lookup returns CDR1 GTSNPN and CDR2 SVGIG (reference sequence). The CDR3 is made up of 14 amino acids. Between the trimmed V and J ends, which lost 3 bases and 0 bases, there was a span of 11 bases. This chain's CDR3 is CAWRGDGTNYGYTF. CDR3 nucleotide sequence: TGTGCCTGGAGAGGGGATGGAACTAACTATGGCTACACCTTC.